This TCR beta chain was captured by sequencing in a study of T cell repertoires in cytomegalovirus infection. Whole-study context: The study used recently identified HLA-C-restricted and well-studied HLA-B-restricted CMV epitopes. Both CMV infection and a matching HLA type were indicated by public TCR beta signatures.

TCRdb analysed the reads with MiXCR anew, one entry per CDR3 protein. The sample carries roughly 990,000 distinct CDR3 sequences, around 32% recorded once. Notes on this clonotype: The antigen remains unidentified. One base away lies a much larger clone, so this may be a sequencing read error.

The CDR3 consists of 14 residues. The germline CDR1 and CDR2 sequences are SGHVS and FNYEAQ. The rearrangement joins TRBV7-6 to TRBJ2-7; TRBD2 might be the D (5 bases). The source of this sequence is a human donor in good health (CMV status not recorded). Some clones in this sample may be carry-over from other donors' samples. The starting material was cultured CD8+ T cells from PBMCs, obtained from culture after CMV antigen stimulation. This chain's CDR3 is CVSSLIERTYEQYF. The CDR3 bases are TGTGTCAGCAGCCTAATAGAGCGGACCTACGAGCAGTACTTC.